The 15 T cell receptor beta chains given below trace back to one sample, sequenced in a study of graft-versus-host responses after intestinal transplantation. These TCRs' antigens remain unknown. Data came from immunoSEQ multiplex PCR; TCRdb stores just in-frame clones and leaves some out. The sample carries approximately 88,000 clones, roughly 93% recorded once. Material: unstimulated CD4+ T cells sorted from spleen or lymph node cells, obtained before transplant. Receptors were obtained from a human donor who was the organ donor for an intestinal transplant.

The rearrangement uses TRBV14 and TRBJ1-4; D might be TRBD1 (5 bases). The length of the CDR3 is 17 residues. V was cut by 1 base and J by 0 bases, with 12 bases left in between. Germline loops: CDR1 SGHDN, CDR2 FVKESK. The CDR3 is CASSQGRTIATNEKLFF. The DNA for the CDR3 is TGTGCCAGCAGCCAAGGGAGGACAATTGCAACTAATGAAAAACTGTTTTTT.

The rearrangement joins TRBV7-2 to TRBJ1-1, with TRBD1 matching over 9 bases. Germline V gene lookup returns CDR1 SGHTA and CDR2 FQGNSA. The J segment lost 8 bases and the V segment lost 4 bases, leaving 5 bases of the junction unmatched. This CDR3 is built from 13 residues. Here the CDR3 reads CASSSRQGGEAFF. CDR3 DNA: TGTGCCAGCAGCTCAAGACAGGGGGGAGAAGCTTTCTTT. Drawing the rest from reference TRBV7-2 and TRBJ1-1, the complete variable domain is GAGVSQSPSNKVTEKGKDVELRCDPISGHTALYWYRQSLGQGLEFLIYFQGNSAPDKSGLPSDRFSAERTGGSVSTLTIQRTQQEDSAVYLCASSSRQGGEAFFGQGTRLTVV.

This clone occurred once. Here the CDR3 reads CASSYLETQYF. Written as DNA, the CDR3 is TGTGCCAGCAGTTACTTGGAGACCCAGTACTTC. This chain connects TRBV6-5 to TRBJ2-5; D uncertain. The CDR3 loop spans 11 amino acids. Germline CDR1 and CDR2: MNHEY and SVGAGI. Deletions cut 1 base from V and 5 bases from J, with 2 bases between.

The chain recombines TRBV28 with TRBJ2-6; TRBD1 might be the D (6 bases). There are 16 residues in the CDR3. Germline lookup yields CDR1 MDHEN and CDR2 SYDVKM. V gave up 6 bases and J gave up 0 bases, with 12 bases separating them. The CDR3 sequence is CASRFARGSGANVLTF. The CDR3, as DNA: TGTGCCAGCAGGTTCGCCAGGGGCTCTGGGGCCAACGTCCTGACTTTC. The full variable domain, its missing parts supplied by reference TRBV28 and TRBJ2-6, is DVKVTQSSRYLVKRTGEKVFLECVQDMDHENMFWYRQDPGLGLRLIYFSYDVKMKEKGDIPEGYSVSREKKERFSLILESASTNQTSMYLCASRFARGSGANVLTFGAGSRLTVL.

The V and J genes are TRBV9 and TRBJ1-1; no definite D call. The CDR3 consists of 16 residues. The ends were cut back, 0 bases at V and 1 base at J, with 13 bases in the middle. Germline assignment: CDR1 SGDLS and CDR2 YYNGEE. This CDR3 is CASSVDPRAWNTEAFF. DNA of the CDR3: TGTGCCAGCAGCGTAGACCCCCGAGCGTGGAACACTGAAGCTTTCTTT. The variable domain in full, with the rest retrieved from reference TRBV9 and TRBJ1-1, is DSGVTQTPKHLITATGQRVTLRCSPRSGDLSVYWYQQSLDQGLQFLIQYYNGEERAKGNILERFSAQQFPDLHSELNLSSLELGDSALYFCASSVDPRAWNTEAFFGQGTRLTVV.

This clone has a single count. The chain employs TRBV29-1 and TRBJ2-5; 16 bases align to TRBD2. V was clipped by 6 bases and J by 5 bases; unmatched bases: 3. Per the germline V gene, CDR1 is SQVTM and CDR2 is ANQGSEA. This CDR3 is built from 14 residues. In DNA form, the CDR3 reads TGCAGCGTGGGGACTAGCGGGGGGGCCGAGACCCAGTACTTC. Translation: CSVGTSGGAETQYF.

The chain joins TRBV11-1 to TRBJ2-3; D remains unclear. Germline V gives CDR1 SGHAT, CDR2 FQDESV (reference sequence). The CDR3 contains 16 residues. V shed 0 bases and J shed 8 bases, with 18 bases lying between them. The CDR3 is CASSLAGPRTVGTQYF. The CDR3 coding sequence is TGTGCCAGCAGCTTAGCGGGTCCTCGAACGGTCGGTACGCAGTATTTT.

This chain joins TRBV7-2 and TRBJ2-5, with D uncertain. The CDR3 has 15 amino acids. V lost 0 bases and J 5 bases, leaving 13 bases between the germline ends. Per germline, CDR1 SGHTA and CDR2 FQGNSA. CDR3 residues: CASSLAVRVGETQYF. The CDR3, as DNA: TGTGCCAGCAGCTTAGCGGTCCGGGTAGGGGAGACCCAGTACTTC.

This sequence joins TRBV11-3 and TRBJ1-4; 7 bases fit TRBD1. Germline CDR1 and CDR2: SGHNT and YENEEA. CDR3 length: 15 amino acids. With 3 bases clipped from V and 2 bases from J, the junction kept 3 bases outside the gene matches. CDR3 sequence reads: CASSFTGVTNEKLFF. Written as DNA, the CDR3 is TGTGCCAGCAGCTTTACAGGGGTGACTAATGAAAAACTGTTTTTT. The full variable domain, rest sourced from reference TRBV11-3 and TRBJ1-4, is EAGVVQSPRYKIIEKKQPVAFWCNPISGHNTLYWYLQNLGQGPELLIRYENEEAVDDSQLPKDRFSAERLKGVDSTLKIQPAELGDSAVYLCASSFTGVTNEKLFFGSGTQLSVL.

The rearrangement joins TRBV6-5 to TRBJ1-5, with TRBD1 as a possible D gene (6 bases). In germline, CDR1 is MNHEY, CDR2 SVGAGI. The CDR3 covers 13 residues. Trimming stripped 2 bases from V and 13 bases from J, with 15 bases between. CDR3 loop: CASSYGMDSAQHF. For the CDR3, the DNA is TGTGCCAGCAGTTACGGGATGGACAGTGCTCAGCATTTT.

The chain joins TRBV6-5 to TRBJ2-5; D is uncertain. The CDR3 is 12 residues long. V lost 5 bases to trimming and J lost 1 base, with 5 bases between them. Germline CDR1 and CDR2: MNHEY and SVGAGI. For the CDR3, the DNA is TGTGCCAGCAGTAACGTCCAAGAGACCCAGTACTTC. Amino acid sequence: CASSNVQETQYF.

The rearrangement joins TRBV19 to TRBJ2-7, with D hard to call. The V gene lost 5 bases and the J gene lost 5 bases, with 13 bases spanning the gap. The CDR3 extends over 13 amino acids. From germline, CDR1 is LNHDA and CDR2 SQIVND (reference sequence). This CDR3 is CASSPLVSHEQYF. In nucleotides, the CDR3 is TGTGCCAGTAGTCCTTTAGTTTCCCACGAGCAGTACTTC.

CDR3 loop: CASSMTSGSRGSNQPQHF. CDR3 sequence (DNA): TGTGCCAGTAGTATGACTTCGGGTAGCCGGGGTAGCAATCAGCCCCAGCATTTT. This chain links TRBV19 with TRBJ1-5; D call uncertain. With 3 bases removed from V and 0 bases from J, the gap between germline ends came to 18 bases. Germline V lookup: CDR1 LNHDA, CDR2 SQIVND (reference sequence). CDR3 length: 18 amino acids.

The chain combines TRBV18 with TRBJ1-4, with D maybe TRBD1 (6 bases). CDR1 is KGHSH and CDR2 is LQKENI in the germline V gene. Trimming shortened V by 6 bases and J by 3 bases, and 14 bases separated the two germline ends. The CDR3 runs to 15 residues. The CDR3 sequence: CASSQQGPANEKLFF. In DNA form, the CDR3 reads TGTGCCAGCTCGCAACAGGGTCCTGCTAATGAAAAACTGTTTTTT.

The V call is TRBV6-5, the J call TRBJ2-3; unclear D gene. The length of the CDR3 is 13 residues. Trimming shortened V by 2 bases and J by 5 bases, and 8 bases separated the two germline ends. Germline CDR1 MNHEY, CDR2 SVGAGI. For the CDR3, the DNA is TGTGCCAGCAGTTACGAGCGAGGAGATACGCAGTATTTT. This translates into CASSYERGDTQYF.